The sample holds many counts of the clone carrying this TCR beta chain. Its antigen is undetermined. The sample originates from a study of Graves' ophthalmopathy and Graves' hyperthyroidism. Study information: Blood was drawn at initial diagnosis, before any treatment.

Regarding the study as a whole: Among thyroid clonotypes expanded above 0.001 frequency, most also appeared in blood.

Amplifying from RNA transcripts, the study obtained TCR beta CDR3 regions. HTBI primers primed a first-round RT-PCR, and a second-round multiplex PCR followed. Each CDR3 protein gets one entry after TCRdb re-called the multiplex PCR reads with MiXCR. The data show roughly 50,000 distinct CDR3 sequences, about 50% seen once. Exclusion criteria comprised other autoimmune diseases, uncontrolled infections, pregnancy or lactation in patients. The sequenced sample consisted of peripheral blood. The clonotype originates from an adult man with Graves' ophthalmopathy.

CDR3 loop: CAIKSGGEGGGATDTQYF. For the CDR3, the DNA is TGTGCCATCAAAAGCGGAGGCGAGGGAGGGGGGGCAACAGATACGCAGTATTTT. The chain employs TRBV10-3 and TRBJ2-3; a weak D match, TRBD2 (7 bases). V lost 7 bases and J 3 bases, leaving 26 bases between the germline ends. CDR1 ENHRY and CDR2 SYGVKD come from the germline V gene. The CDR3 length is 18 residues.